These 5 T cell receptor beta chains share one sample of origin, sequenced in a study of T cell changes during pregnancy in multiple sclerosis. The table came from immunoSEQ multiplex PCR; TCRdb's copy has only in-frame clones and leaves some out. The sample includes about 41,000 clones, around nine tenths of them seen just once. Source: CD8+ T cells from peripheral blood mononuclear cells, taken in the third trimester of pregnancy. All receptors derive from a female donor with multiple sclerosis, enrolled in a pregnancy study.

The chain couples TRBV19 to TRBJ1-5; 8 bases are shared with TRBD1. This CDR3 region has 14 residues. J was trimmed by 5 bases and V by 7 bases; bases with no gene match: 7. The germline V gene encodes CDR1 LNHDA and CDR2 SQIVND (reference sequence). CDR3 bases: TGTGCCAGTAATCGGGACAGGATCGATCAGCCCCAGCATTTT. It yields the protein CASNRDRIDQPQHF.

The J gene is TRBJ1-2, the V gene TRBV6-6; D gene unclear. CDR1 and CDR2 (germline): MNHNY, SVGAGI (reference sequence). The germline V and J ends were trimmed by 9 bases and 1 base, with 12 bases remaining between them. CDR3 size: 13 residues. CDR3 DNA: TGTGCCAGTTACACGGGAAATAACTATGGCTACACCTTC. Translation gives CASYTGNNYGYTF.

The chain links TRBV29-1 to TRBJ1-2; unclear D gene. Germline CDR1 and CDR2: SQVTM and ANQGSEA. Trimming shortened V by 3 bases and J by 4 bases, and 21 bases separated the two germline ends. The CDR3 extends over 16 amino acids. The CDR3 DNA reads as TGCAGCGTTGACGAAGGAAAGGAGGCGAATAGCTATGGCTACACCTTC. It yields the protein CSVDEGKEANSYGYTF. Combining the CDR3 with reference TRBV29-1 and TRBJ1-2 gives the whole variable domain SAVISQKPSRDICQRGTSLTIQCQVDSQVTMMFWYRQQPGQSLTLIATANQGSEATYESGFVIDKFPISRPNLTFSTLTVSNMSPEDSSIYLCSVDEGKEANSYGYTFGSGTRLTVV.

The J gene is TRBJ1-2, the V gene TRBV30, with 8 positions matching TRBD1. The junction had 6 bases not matched to a gene; V was cut back by 4 bases and J by 5 bases. The CDR3 contains 13 residues. Germline V gene lookup returns CDR1 GTSNPN and CDR2 SVGIG (reference sequence). CDR3 sequence: CAWIRQGLYGYTF. As DNA, the CDR3 is TGTGCCTGGATTAGACAGGGGTTGTATGGCTACACCTTC.

This clone came up once. CDR3 nucleotide sequence: TGTGCCAGCAGCCCCAAGACTAGCGGGAGTACCGGGGAGCTGTTTTTT. Protein product: CASSPKTSGSTGELFF. The V gene is TRBV7-9, the J gene TRBJ2-2; 12 bases map to TRBD2. Germline CDR1 SEHNR, CDR2 FQNEAQ (reference sequence). The CDR3 consists of 16 residues. The trim removed 5 bases at V and 5 bases at J, leaving 6 bases unmatched.